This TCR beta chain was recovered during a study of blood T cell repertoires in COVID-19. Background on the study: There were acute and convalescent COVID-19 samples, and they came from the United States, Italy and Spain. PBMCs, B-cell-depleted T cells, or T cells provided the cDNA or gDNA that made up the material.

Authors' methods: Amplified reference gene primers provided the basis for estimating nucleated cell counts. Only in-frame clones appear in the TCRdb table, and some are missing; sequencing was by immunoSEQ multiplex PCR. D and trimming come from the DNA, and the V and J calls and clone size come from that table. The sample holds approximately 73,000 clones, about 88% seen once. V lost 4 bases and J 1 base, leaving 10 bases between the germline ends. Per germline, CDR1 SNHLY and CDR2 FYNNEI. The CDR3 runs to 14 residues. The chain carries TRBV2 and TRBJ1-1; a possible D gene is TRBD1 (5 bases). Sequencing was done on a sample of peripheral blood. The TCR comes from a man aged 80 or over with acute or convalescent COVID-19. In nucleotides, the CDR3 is TGTGCCAGCAGTGGAGGGACTGAGAACACTGAAGCTTTCTTT. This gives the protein CASSGGTENTEAFF.